One T cell receptor beta chain is described in this entry. The antigen is unknown. The germline CDR1 and CDR2 sequences are ENHRY and SYGVKD. The V end was cut by 4 bases, the J end by 0 bases, with 6 bases between. This CDR3 contains 14 residues. Amplifying from RNA transcripts, the study obtained TCR beta CDR3 regions. An initial RT-PCR round employing HTBI primers preceded a second-round multiplex PCR. TCRdb re-called the multiplex PCR reads through MiXCR, storing one row per CDR3 protein. Among a few hundred thousand distinct CDR3 sequences, roughly 14% were seen once, and the ten largest hold roughly 7%. This specimen belongs to a study of Graves' ophthalmopathy and Graves' hyperthyroidism. Study observations and caveats: Discrimination between ophthalmopathy and stable hyperthyroidism by a 13-signature model showed roughly 88% sensitivity and roughly 80% specificity. Most expanded clonotypes from thyroid (those above 0.001 frequency) were also found in blood. The study's model predicted ophthalmopathy progression at about 71% sensitivity and 72% to 75% specificity.

The specimen was peripheral blood. The chain links TRBV10-3 to TRBJ2-2, with D hard to call. This clonotype originated in a woman aged 18-30 years with stable Graves' hyperthyroidism. CDR3 residues: CAISGVANTGELFF. In nucleotides, the CDR3 is TGTGCCATCAGTGGGGTCGCGAACACCGGGGAGCTGTTTTTT.